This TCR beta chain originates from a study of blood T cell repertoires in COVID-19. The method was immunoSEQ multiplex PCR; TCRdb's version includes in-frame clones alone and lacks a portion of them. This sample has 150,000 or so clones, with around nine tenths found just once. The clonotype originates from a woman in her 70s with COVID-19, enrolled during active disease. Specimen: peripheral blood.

The CDR3 region is CASSPASWEQYF. CDR3 DNA sequence: TGTGCCAGCTCACCGGCTAGCTGGGAGCAGTACTTC. The rearrangement links TRBV18 to TRBJ2-7; possible D gene TRBD2, 5 bases. V shed 3 bases and J shed 7 bases, with 10 bases lying between them. Germline loops: CDR1 KGHSH, CDR2 LQKENI. The CDR3 runs 12 residues.